These 28 T cell receptor beta chains share one sample of origin, sequenced in a study of control samples from healthy donors and cancer patients. Data came from immunoSEQ multiplex PCR; TCRdb stores just in-frame clones and leaves some out. The repertoire consists of about 80,000 clones, with under 90% occurring once and the leading ten covering 4.5% to 7%. Sequenced input: blood. The receptor set was obtained from a man aged 45-65 years in good health.

The genes are TRBV3-1 (or the pseudogene TRBV3-2) and TRBJ1-3; TRBD1 aligns across 7 bases. This CDR3 comprises 14 residues. The V gene end was trimmed by 4 bases and the J gene end by 2 bases; junction bases not matched to a gene: 2. Germline CDR1 is LGHDT and CDR2 is YNNKEL (reference sequence). CDR3 sequence (DNA): TGTGCCAGCAGCCTCGGGACAGCTGGAAACACCATATATTTT. It specifies CASSLGTAGNTIYF.

This chain joins TRBV19 and TRBJ1-6; 8 bases agree with TRBD1. The CDR3 runs to 15 residues. Germline V gene sequence: CDR1 LNHDA, CDR2 SQIVND (reference sequence). Trimming took 8 bases from V and 8 from J; bases not matched to a gene: 11. The CDR3 DNA sequence: TGTGCCAGTGGCGTACAGGGGGTCAGACATTCACCCCTCCACTTT. It specifies CASGVQGVRHSPLHF.

This clone has a single count. The chain carries TRBV9 and TRBJ1-1, with TRBD1 matching 8 bases. Germline CDR1 is SGDLS and CDR2 is YYNGEE. The CDR3 is 14 residues long. With V trimmed by 4 bases and J by 5 bases, 7 bases remained unmatched. CDR3 sequence reads: CASSNNRGRTEAFF. The CDR3 DNA reads as TGTGCCAGCAGCAATAACAGGGGGAGGACTGAAGCTTTCTTT. The variable domain in full, with the rest retrieved from reference TRBV9 and TRBJ1-1, is DSGVTQTPKHLITATGQRVTLRCSPRSGDLSVYWYQQSLDQGLQFLIQYYNGEERAKGNILERFSAQQFPDLHSELNLSSLELGDSALYFCASSNNRGRTEAFFGQGTRLTVV.

Only one count was recorded for this clone. The J gene is TRBJ2-1, the V gene TRBV27; D possibly corresponds to TRBD2 (6 bases). Between the trimmed V and J ends, which lost 6 bases and 1 base, there was a span of 13 bases. Germline CDR1 reads MNHEY; CDR2 reads SMNVEV (reference sequence). CDR3 length equals 15 residues. The CDR3 protein is CASRLTGRSYNEQFF. As DNA, the CDR3 is TGTGCCAGCAGGCTGACGGGGAGGTCCTACAATGAGCAGTTCTTC.

The chain couples TRBV24-1 to TRBJ1-4; tentatively, D is TRBD1 (6 bases). Germline V gene data show CDR1 as KGHDR and CDR2 as SFDVKD. V was clipped by 3 bases and J by 6 bases, with 13 bases between them. There are 15 residues in the CDR3. The CDR3 loop reads CATSDPAAGDEKLFF. The CDR3 DNA reads TGTGCCACCAGTGATCCGGCGGCAGGGGATGAAAAACTGTTTTTT.

The genes are TRBV3-1 (or the pseudogene TRBV3-2) and TRBJ1-2, with 8 positions matching TRBD1. With 5 bases clipped from V and 8 bases from J, the junction kept 7 bases outside the gene matches. The CDR3 runs 13 residues. Germline V lookup: CDR1 LGHDT, CDR2 YNNKEL (reference sequence). For the CDR3, the DNA is TGTGCCAGCAGCGACAGGACAGGGAGGGGCTACACCTTC. This translates into CASSDRTGRGYTF.

V is TRBV11-2 and J is TRBJ1-6; D gene unclear. In germline, CDR1 is SGHAT, CDR2 FQNNGV. This CDR3 has 16 residues. Trimming took off 1 base at V and 4 bases at J, with 11 bases between the two ends. The CDR3 is CASSLGAVIYNSPLHF. The CDR3 nucleotides are TGTGCCAGCAGCTTAGGTGCAGTTATTTATAATTCACCCCTCCACTTT.

In regard to this clone: Different DNA sequences within this sample yield the same CDR3. The chain has TRBV9 and TRBJ1-1; a weak D match, TRBD1 (6 bases). This CDR3 spans 15 amino acids. The V gene's germline CDR1 is SGDLS and CDR2 YYNGEE. Between the trimmed V and J ends, which lost 0 bases and 1 base, there was a span of 10 bases. CDR3: CASSVDGGANTEAFF. In DNA form, the CDR3 reads TGTGCCAGCAGCGTAGACGGGGGGGCGAACACTGAAGCTTTCTTT.

V gene TRBV1 combines with J gene TRBJ2-5; TRBD2 is the table's D call and was not checked against the DNA. TRBV1 is a known pseudogene. The CDR3 contains 13 residues. CDR3 sequence reads: CTRKRDRQETQYF. Written as DNA, the CDR3 is TGCACCAGGAAACGGGATCGCCAAGAGACCCAGTACTTC.

The chain employs TRBV5-4 and TRBJ2-3; D uncertain. CDR3 length: 12 amino acids. Trimming removed 0 bases from V and 9 bases from J, with 8 bases in between. CDR1 is SGHNT, CDR2 YYREEE, per germline (reference sequence). The CDR3 DNA is TGTGCCAGCAGCTTGGGATCGGGCACGCAGTATTTT. Amino acid sequence: CASSLGSGTQYF. Combining the CDR3 with reference TRBV5-4 and TRBJ2-3 gives the whole variable domain ETGVTQSPTHLIKTRGQQVTLRCSSQSGHNTVSWYQQALGQGPQFIFQYYREEENGRGNFPPRFSGLQFPNYSSELNVNALELDDSALYLCASSLGSGTQYFGPGTRLTVL.

The chain joins TRBV3-1 (or the pseudogene TRBV3-2) to TRBJ1-2; D remains unclear. Germline V gene data show CDR1 as LGHDT and CDR2 as YNNKEL (reference sequence). V was shortened by 1 base and J by 5 bases, with 14 bases between the two germline ends. This CDR3 is built from 15 residues. CDR3 amino acids: CASSQGTGPSYGYTF. Written as DNA, the CDR3 is TGTGCCAGCAGCCAAGGGACCGGGCCGAGTTATGGCTACACCTTC.

The chain couples TRBV5-1 to TRBJ2-1; D is possibly TRBD2 (6 bases). Per germline, CDR1 SGHRS and CDR2 YFSETQ. The CDR3 runs to 15 residues. V lost 4 bases and J lost 9, with 20 bases in between. The DNA of the CDR3 is TGCGCCAGCAGCCCCGCGACGGGCGGGGCAGGTGAGCAGTTCTTC. This translates into CASSPATGGAGEQFF. Combining the CDR3 with reference TRBV5-1 and TRBJ2-1 gives the whole variable domain KAGVTQTPRYLIKTRGQQVTLSCSPISGHRSVSWYQQTPGQGLQFLFEYFSETQRNKGNFPGRFSGRQFSNSRSEMNVSTLELGDSALYLCASSPATGGAGEQFFGPGTRLTVL.

The chain uses TRBV24-1 and TRBJ1-1; no reliable D call. Per germline, CDR1 KGHDR and CDR2 SFDVKD. The CDR3 runs 15 residues. The V end lost 5 bases, the J end lost 6 bases, and 18 bases lay between the germline ends. CDR3 DNA sequence: TGTGCCACCAGTGCCCTCGACCGGGGTGAGGCTGAAGCTTTCTTT. This codes for CATSALDRGEAEAFF.

V and J are TRBV6-1 and TRBJ2-2; D call uncertain. The CDR3 is made up of 16 amino acids. V was pared by 3 bases and J by 7 bases, with 18 bases between. Germline lookup yields CDR1 MNHNS and CDR2 SASEGT. Here the CDR3 DNA reads TGTGCCAGCAGTGAGTCTGGCCCGACTTCCCTCGGGGAGCTGTTTTTT. Its translation: CASSESGPTSLGELFF.

The V and J genes are TRBV28 and TRBJ1-5; D is possibly TRBD1 (5 bases). Germline V CDR1 and CDR2: MDHEN, SYDVKM. V was cut by 7 bases and J by 2 bases, with 12 bases left in between. The CDR3 runs to 14 residues. The CDR3 sequence is CASTIGGGNQPQHF. The CDR3 region has the DNA TGTGCCAGCACCATCGGGGGGGGCAATCAGCCCCAGCATTTT.

The chain joins TRBV29-1 to TRBJ1-4; D is undetermined. The CDR3 consists of 14 residues. The germline V gene has CDR1 SQVTM and CDR2 ANQGSEA. Trimming shortened V by 1 base and J by 4 bases, and 10 bases separated the two germline ends. The CDR3 loop reads CSVEGRGVNEKLFF. CDR3 sequence (DNA): TGCAGCGTTGAAGGCCGGGGAGTTAATGAAAAACTGTTTTTT.

CDR3 bases: TGTGCCAGCAGCCAAGAATTGCGGACTAGCACAGATACGCAGTATTTT. As protein: CASSQELRTSTDTQYF. The J gene is TRBJ2-3, the V gene TRBV3-1 (or the pseudogene TRBV3-2); D is perhaps TRBD2 (5 bases). The germline V gene encodes CDR1 LGHDT and CDR2 YNNKEL (reference sequence). V lost 0 bases and J 0 bases, leaving 10 bases between the germline ends. CDR3 size: 16 residues.

This rearrangement joins TRBV5-1 to TRBJ2-1; 10 bases fit TRBD2. CDR3 length: 15 amino acids. Losses at the gene ends were 5 bases for V and 4 bases for J; bases not matched to a gene: 6. Germline CDR1 SGHRS, CDR2 YFSETQ. CDR3 in amino acids: CASRPAGGKYNEQFF. The CDR3 DNA is TGCGCCAGCAGACCAGCGGGGGGGAAATACAATGAGCAGTTCTTC.

V usage is TRBV15 and J usage is TRBJ1-5; the D gene is possibly TRBD1 (5 bases). In germline, CDR1 is LNHNV, CDR2 YYDKDF (reference sequence). The V end lost 0 bases, the J end lost 2 bases, and 14 bases lay between the germline ends. The CDR3 length is 17 residues. The CDR3 nucleotides are TGTGCCACCAGCAGAGATGCGGGGGGTATGGGCAATCAGCCCCAGCATTTT. Protein product: CATSRDAGGMGNQPQHF.

The chain is built from TRBV6-1 and TRBJ1-6; D is unresolved. CDR3 length: 18 residues. The germline V gene encodes CDR1 MNHNS and CDR2 SASEGT. Trimming took off 0 bases at V and 3 bases at J, with 15 bases between the two ends. The CDR3 spells CASSEAVPALNYNSPLHF. Here the CDR3 DNA reads TGTGCCAGCAGTGAAGCGGTGCCCGCCTTAAACTATAATTCACCCCTCCACTTT.

The J gene is TRBJ2-6, the V gene TRBV7-6, with 8 bases fitting TRBD2. V lost 4 bases to trimming and J lost 1 base; unmatched junction nucleotides: 9. The CDR3 totals 18 residues. Germline CDR1 and CDR2: SGHVS and FNYEAQ. CDR3 residues: CASSSPFGGGSGANVLTF. In nucleotides, the CDR3 is TGTGCCAGCAGCTCCCCGTTCGGCGGGGGGTCTGGGGCCAACGTCCTGACTTTC.

This clone was picked up a small number of times. This rearrangement joins TRBV27 to TRBJ2-1; TRBD1 is a possible D gene (6 bases). The CDR3 sequence is 15 residues long. V dropped 3 bases and J dropped 7 bases, with 16 bases sitting between them. CDR1 and CDR2 (germline): MNHEY, SMNVEV (reference sequence). CDR3 sequence: CASSFSGGSRNEQFF. The CDR3 nucleotides are TGTGCCAGCAGTTTTTCTGGGGGCTCGCGTAATGAGCAGTTCTTC.

CDR3 bases: TGTGCCAGCTCACTTCCCCGGGCGGGGGCCGCCTACGAGCAGTACTTC. Translation gives CASSLPRAGAAYEQYF. The chain links TRBV18 to TRBJ2-7, with D perhaps TRBD2 (7 bases). CDR3 size: 16 residues. The germline gives CDR1 KGHSH, CDR2 LQKENI. Between the trimmed V and J ends, which lost 4 bases and 2 bases, there was a span of 18 bases.

The V call is TRBV7-9, the J call TRBJ2-1, with a tentative D call TRBD1 (6 bases). This CDR3 is built from 15 residues. Germline loops: CDR1 SEHNR, CDR2 FQNEAQ (reference sequence). The V end was cut by 1 base, the J end by 5 bases, with 12 bases between. The CDR3 here is CASSLVATGDNEQFF. The CDR3 nucleotides read TGTGCCAGCAGCTTAGTGGCGACAGGAGACAATGAGCAGTTCTTC.

The rearrangement uses TRBV9 and TRBJ2-7; 7 nucleotides line up with TRBD2. Trimming cost V 3 bases and J 7 bases; bases outside gene matches: 16. This CDR3 region has 16 residues. From germline, CDR1 is SGDLS and CDR2 YYNGEE. The CDR3 loop reads CASSDSSSGTHLEQYF. The CDR3 region has the DNA TGTGCCAGCAGCGATTCCTCGAGCGGGACCCATTTGGAGCAGTACTTC.

CDR3 nucleotide sequence: TGTGCCAGTAGAGGCAGGGCTCAAAAACTGTTTTTT. Its translation: CASRGRAQKLFF. The chain has TRBV19 and TRBJ1-4, with D possibly TRBD1 on 5 matching bases. Germline V gene lookup returns CDR1 LNHDA and CDR2 SQIVND (reference sequence). The CDR3 has 12 amino acids. V lost 6 bases and J 9 bases, leaving 11 bases between the germline ends.

There are a few counts of this clone. The sample holds other DNA sequences that translate to the same CDR3. The chain is built from TRBV18 and TRBJ1-4, with TRBD1 as a possible D gene (5 bases). CDR3 length: 14 residues. The V end was cut by 3 bases, the J end by 5 bases, with 10 bases between. Germline V gene sequence: CDR1 KGHSH, CDR2 LQKENI. The DNA for the CDR3 is TGTGCCAGCTCACCCGAGGGGTTAAATGAAAAACTGTTTTTT. Amino acids: CASSPEGLNEKLFF.

The chain combines TRBV30 with TRBJ1-1; TRBD1 is a possible D gene (6 bases). The germline V gene has CDR1 GTSNPN and CDR2 SVGIG (reference sequence). V lost 3 bases, J lost 1 base, and 12 bases lay in between. The CDR3 consists of 14 residues. Here the CDR3 DNA reads TGTGCCTGGAGCCCCCAGGGGCAGAACACTGAAGCTTTCTTT. Translating gives CAWSPQGQNTEAFF.